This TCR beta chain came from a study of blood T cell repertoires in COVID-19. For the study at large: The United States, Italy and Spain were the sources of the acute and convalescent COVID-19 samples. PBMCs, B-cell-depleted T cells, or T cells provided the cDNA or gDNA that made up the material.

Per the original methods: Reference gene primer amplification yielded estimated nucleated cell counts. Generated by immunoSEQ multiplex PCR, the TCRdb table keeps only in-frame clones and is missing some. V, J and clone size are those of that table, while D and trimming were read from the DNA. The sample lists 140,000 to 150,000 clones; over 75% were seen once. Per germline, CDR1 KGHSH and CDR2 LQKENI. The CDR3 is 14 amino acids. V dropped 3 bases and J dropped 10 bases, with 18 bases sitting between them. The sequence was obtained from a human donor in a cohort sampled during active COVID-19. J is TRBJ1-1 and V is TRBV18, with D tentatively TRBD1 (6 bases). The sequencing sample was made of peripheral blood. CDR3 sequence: CASSPGGGEDPAFF. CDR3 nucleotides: TGTGCCAGCTCACCCGGGGGGGGCGAGGATCCAGCTTTCTTT.